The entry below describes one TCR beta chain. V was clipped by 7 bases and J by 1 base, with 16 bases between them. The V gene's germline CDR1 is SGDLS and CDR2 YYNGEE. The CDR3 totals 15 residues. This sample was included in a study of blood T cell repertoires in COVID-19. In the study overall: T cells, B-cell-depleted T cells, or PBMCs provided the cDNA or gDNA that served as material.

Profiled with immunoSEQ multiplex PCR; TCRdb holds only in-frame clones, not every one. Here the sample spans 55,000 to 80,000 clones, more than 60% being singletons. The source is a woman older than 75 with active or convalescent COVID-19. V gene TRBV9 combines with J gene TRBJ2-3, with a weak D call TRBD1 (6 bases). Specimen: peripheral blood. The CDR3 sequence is CASGSGGLGTDTQYF. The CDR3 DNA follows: TGTGCCAGCGGCTCTGGGGGCCTTGGCACAGATACGCAGTATTTT.